This T cell receptor beta chain was sequenced for a study of identical twins. Each CDR3 protein gets one entry after TCRdb re-called the 5' RACE reads with MiXCR. Among about 280,000 distinct CDR3 sequences listed, 8% to 9% were seen once. Germline lookup yields CDR1 SGHTA and CDR2 FQGNSA. The CDR3 consists of 14 residues. V gave up 5 bases and J gave up 1 base, with 11 bases separating them. Study-level findings and limits: Carriage of fewer insertions was seen in abundant cord blood beta clonotypes, whereas memory repertoires showed none.

Notes on this clonotype: Its antigen is as yet unknown.

A further study also used this sample, focusing on yellow fever vaccine responses in identical twins.

The TCR originated in a woman aged 18 to 35 in good health. Sequencing input: memory (CD45RO+) T cells sorted from blood. This chain links TRBV7-2 with TRBJ1-1; D might be TRBD1 (5 bases). CDR3 DNA: TGTGCCAGCAGCAAGGGGATGGAGAACACTGAAGCTTTCTTT. As protein: CASSKGMENTEAFF.